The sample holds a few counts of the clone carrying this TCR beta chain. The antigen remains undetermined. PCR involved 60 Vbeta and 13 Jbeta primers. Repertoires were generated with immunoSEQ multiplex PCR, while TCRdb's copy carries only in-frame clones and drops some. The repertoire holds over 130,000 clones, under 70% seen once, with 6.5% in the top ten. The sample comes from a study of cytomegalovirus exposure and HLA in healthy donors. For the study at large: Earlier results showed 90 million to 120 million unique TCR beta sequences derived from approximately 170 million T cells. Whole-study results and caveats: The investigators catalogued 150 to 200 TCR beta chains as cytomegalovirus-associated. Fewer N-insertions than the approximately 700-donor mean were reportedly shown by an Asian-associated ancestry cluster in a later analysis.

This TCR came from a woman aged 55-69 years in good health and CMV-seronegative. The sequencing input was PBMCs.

The CDR3 loop is CASSYAPEKDEQYF. The CDR3, as DNA: TGCGCCAGCAGCTACGCGCCCGAGAAAGACGAGCAGTACTTC. The chain couples TRBV5-1 to TRBJ2-7, with D uncertain. The CDR3 length is 14 residues. V lost 3 bases and J 5 bases, leaving 15 bases between the germline ends. Germline values: CDR1 SGHRS, CDR2 YFSETQ.